These T cell receptor beta chains were read from a single sample in a study of T cell responses to AZD1222 COVID-19 vaccine. Produced via immunoSEQ multiplex PCR; TCRdb's table is partial and in-frame only. Of roughly 160,000 clones in the sample, roughly 90% were seen once. The material sequenced was peripheral blood, taken on day 0 of AZD1222 vaccination. These receptors were collected from an adult in good health. CDR3s leave out the opening cysteine and the closing phenylalanine or tryptophan.

J gene: TRBJ1-2; V gene: TRBV7-8; CDR3 protein: ASSPGQGDYGYT
J gene: TRBJ1-2; V gene: TRBV29-1; CDR3 protein: SVDSGGNYGYT
J gene: TRBJ2-2; V gene: TRBV19; CDR3 protein: ASSIDGQGAGELF
J gene: TRBJ1-6; V gene: TRBV28; CDR3 protein: ASRAGQGGSPLH
J gene: TRBJ2-2; V gene: TRBV21-1; CDR3 protein: ASSARALQGPGELF
J gene: TRBJ1-3; V gene: TRBV10-3; CDR3 protein: AISESNSGNTIY
J gene: TRBJ1-5; V gene: TRBV5-1; CDR3 protein: ASSLEGDNNQPQH
J gene: TRBJ2-7; V gene: TRBV19; CDR3 protein: ASSSQGVDEQY
J gene: TRBJ2-7; V gene: TRBV7-2; CDR3 protein: ASKVPTDYEQY
J gene: TRBJ1-2; V gene: TRBV28; CDR3 protein: ASSLGTGYYGYT
J gene: TRBJ1-1; V gene: TRBV27; CDR3 protein: ASSLLGLRNIYMNTEAF
J gene: TRBJ1-5; V gene: TRBV6-5; CDR3 protein: ASSSGQGVQPQH
J gene: TRBJ2-2; V gene: TRBV10-3; CDR3 protein: AIRGVGSTGELF
J gene: TRBJ1-2; V gene: TRBV5-1; CDR3 protein: ASTFEADPYGYT
J gene: TRBJ1-2; V gene: TRBV7-2; CDR3 protein: ASSSDRGKNYGYT
J gene: TRBJ2-7; V gene: TRBV5-1; CDR3 protein: ASSLEVAVRGYEQY
J gene: TRBJ1-2; V gene: TRBV28; CDR3 protein: ASATGGAGYT
J gene: TRBJ2-3; V gene: TRBV5-6; CDR3 protein: ASSPSGLAGFSTDTQY
J gene: TRBJ2-1; V gene: TRBV6-2/TRBV6-3; CDR3 protein: ASSYSSLGAGGLNEQF
J gene: TRBJ1-2; V gene: TRBV28; CDR3 protein: ASRTGGYGYT
J gene: TRBJ2-3; V gene: TRBV7-3; CDR3 protein: ASSRTAAGALGDTQY
J gene: TRBJ2-3; V gene: TRBV9; CDR3 protein: ASSVTSGGSTDTQY
J gene: TRBJ1-1; V gene: TRBV6-5; CDR3 protein: ASNRGGATEAF
J gene: TRBJ2-7; V gene: TRBV28; CDR3 protein: ASSRLLNEQY
J gene: TRBJ2-3; V gene: TRBV5-4; CDR3 protein: ASSAGTSGSTDTQY
J gene: TRBJ1-2; V gene: TRBV15; CDR3 protein: ATSREVGDNYGYT
J gene: TRBJ2-1; V gene: TRBV5-6; CDR3 protein: ASSASGRIYNEQF
J gene: TRBJ1-2; V gene: TRBV10-3; CDR3 protein: AISEAGWSYGYT
J gene: TRBJ2-7; V gene: TRBV6-5; CDR3 protein: ASGLTGMGDEQY
J gene: TRBJ2-1; V gene: TRBV24-1; CDR3 protein: ATSDPKTLNNEQF
J gene: TRBJ2-7; V gene: TRBV5-1; CDR3 protein: ASSFTTDSYEQY
J gene: TRBJ2-5; V gene: TRBV5-4; CDR3 protein: ASSPIGETQY
J gene: TRBJ1-2; V gene: TRBV18; CDR3 protein: ASSPQLRDPGYGYT
J gene: TRBJ2-3; V gene: TRBV19; CDR3 protein: ASSMQAHTDTQY
J gene: TRBJ2-3; V gene: TRBV20-1; CDR3 protein: SASTLSGQY
J gene: TRBJ1-2; V gene: TRBV11-1; CDR3 protein: ATNDLFGYT
J gene: TRBJ2-7; V gene: TRBV7-2; CDR3 protein: ASKGLAGGYEQY
J gene: TRBJ1-1; V gene: TRBV3-1/TRBV3-2; CDR3 protein: ASSQGENTEAF
J gene: TRBJ2-2; V gene: TRBV5-1; CDR3 protein: ASSSSSDGELF
J gene: TRBJ1-2; V gene: TRBV13; CDR3 protein: ASSLGTGGINGYT